Shown below are 16 T cell receptor beta chains from a single sample sequenced in a study of human T cells and chemical hapten exposure. TCRdb reprocessed the RACE reads with MiXCR, giving one entry per CDR3 protein. The repertoire consists of 300,000 to 450,000 distinct CDR3 sequences, with approximately 4.4% occurring once and the leading ten covering 2% to 2.5%. Time point indicated: patch test 1, 2 weeks after DPC sensitization. The sample's treatment: therapeutic diphenylcyclopropenone sensitization with weekly scalp DPC. This specimen consisted of whole blood, obtained in connection with sensitization to the hapten diphenylcyclopropenone (DPC). The receptor set was obtained from a woman between 45 and 60 years old with alopecia areata. Some clones in this sample may be carry-over from other donors' samples.

This clonotype was counted many times. The chain employs TRBV27 and TRBJ2-7, with TRBD2 matching over 7 bases. The CDR3 extends over 15 amino acids. V was pared by 8 bases and J by 1 base, with 11 bases of the junction left unmatched. Germline V gene data show CDR1 as MNHEY and CDR2 as SMNVEV (reference sequence). The CDR3 nucleotides read TGTGCCAGCTCTCGACGGGGCGGGGGATCCTACGAGCAGTACTTC. Translating it yields CASSRRGGGSYEQYF.

DNA for the CDR3: TGTGCCAGCAGTTCCCGGACAGGTATACATGAGCAGTTCTTC. Translating it yields CASSSRTGIHEQFF. V is TRBV27 and J is TRBJ2-1; 7 positions agree with TRBD1. The CDR3 is 14 amino acids. Germline lookup yields CDR1 MNHEY and CDR2 SMNVEV (reference sequence). Trimming cost V 4 bases and J 8 bases; bases outside gene matches: 8.

This rearrangement joins TRBV7-2 to TRBJ2-7; TRBD2 matches 7 bases. Germline V gives CDR1 SGHTA, CDR2 FQGNSA. V lost 1 base and J lost 0; bases outside the gene matches: 6. CDR3 length: 16 amino acids. The CDR3 coding sequence is TGTGCCAGCAGCTTAGGTAGCGGGTCGAGCTCCTACGAGCAGTACTTC. Translation gives CASSLGSGSSSYEQYF.

This clonotype was counted at least ten times. The chain links TRBV28 to TRBJ2-1; D may be TRBD2 (6 bases). V shed 6 bases and J shed 6 bases, with 24 bases lying between them. This CDR3 has 17 residues. In germline, CDR1 is MDHEN, CDR2 SYDVKM. CDR3 nucleotide sequence: TGTGCCAGCAGACCTTACCGTTGGGGACTCTCCACCAATGAGCAGTTCTTC. It translates to CASRPYRWGLSTNEQFF.

This clonotype has at least ten counts. The chain recombines TRBV12-3 or TRBV12-4 with TRBJ2-7, with D possibly called TRBD1 or TRBD2 (6 bases each). Trimming cost V 7 bases and J 6 bases, with 19 bases left between them. The CDR3 covers 14 residues. Here the CDR3 reads CASTLTVQGGEQYF. Written as DNA, the CDR3 is TGTGCCAGCACCCTGACGGTACAGGGAGGCGAGCAGTACTTC.

The chain carries TRBV7-8 and TRBJ1-5; 7 bases line up with TRBD1. Germline V gene data show CDR1 as SGHVS and CDR2 as FQNEAQ. This CDR3 is 15 amino acids long. V lost 5 bases and J lost 0; bases outside the gene matches: 4. CDR3 loop: CASSVTGYSNQPQHF. The CDR3 region has the DNA TGTGCCAGCAGCGTGACAGGGTATAGCAATCAGCCCCAGCATTTT.

This clonotype occurred a few times. This rearrangement joins TRBV20-1 to TRBJ2-2, with D perhaps TRBD2 (5 bases). Germline lookup yields CDR1 DFQATT and CDR2 SNEGSKA (reference sequence). CDR3 size: 14 residues. V lost 5 bases, J lost 6 bases, and 16 bases lay in between. The DNA for the CDR3 is TGCAGTGCTCCTGGACTGGGAAAAGCCGGGGAGCTGTTTTTT. Its translation is CSAPGLGKAGELFF.

The chain uses TRBV9 and TRBJ2-2; D is uncertain. This CDR3 comprises 13 residues. Looked up from germline, CDR1 is SGDLS and CDR2 is YYNGEE. Trimming removed 0 bases from V and 5 bases from J, with 5 bases in between. Here the CDR3 DNA reads TGTGCCAGCAGCGTAGACGTGACCGGGGAGCTGTTTTTT. Translation gives CASSVDVTGELFF. The entire variable domain, with the rest obtained from reference TRBV9 and TRBJ2-2, is as follows: DSGVTQTPKHLITATGQRVTLRCSPRSGDLSVYWYQQSLDQGLQFLIQYYNGEERAKGNILERFSAQQFPDLHSELNLSSLELGDSALYFCASSVDVTGELFFGEGSRLTVL.

The chain has TRBV11-2 and TRBJ1-1; D might be TRBD1 (5 bases). The CDR3 has 14 residues. CDR1 and CDR2 from the germline V gene are SGHAT and FQNNGV. Trimming removed 5 bases from V and 4 bases from J, with 14 bases in between. This CDR3 is CASSRWEGRTEAFF. In DNA, the CDR3 is TGTGCCAGCAGCCGATGGGAGGGGCGCACTGAAGCTTTCTTT. The complete variable domain, with remaining parts taken from reference TRBV11-2 and TRBJ1-1, reads EAGVAQSPRYKIIEKRQSVAFWCNPISGHATLYWYQQILGQGPKLLIQFQNNGVVDDSQLPKDRFSAERLKGVDSTLKIQPAKLEDSAVYLCASSRWEGRTEAFFGQGTRLTVV.

This clonotype occurred many times. V usage is TRBV3-1 and J usage is TRBJ2-5, with a tentative D call TRBD1 (5 bases). Germline CDR1 is LGHDT and CDR2 is YNNKEL (reference sequence). CDR3 length: 15 amino acids. Trimming took 5 bases from V and 5 from J, leaving 18 bases between them. In DNA form, the CDR3 reads TGTGCCAGCAGCTACGACAGTCTTGACGTGGAGACCCAGTACTTC. Protein product: CASSYDSLDVETQYF.

This clonotype has ten or more counts. The rearrangement joins TRBV28 to TRBJ1-5; TRBD1 aligns across 7 bases. Germline V CDR1 and CDR2: MDHEN, SYDVKM. This CDR3 region has 14 residues. Losses at the gene ends were 2 bases for V and 4 bases for J; bases not matched to a gene: 2. CDR3 residues: CASSLIQGNQPQHF. DNA for the CDR3: TGTGCCAGCAGTTTAATACAGGGGAATCAGCCCCAGCATTTT. The full variable domain, completed using reference TRBV28 and TRBJ1-5, is DVKVTQSSRYLVKRTGEKVFLECVQDMDHENMFWYRQDPGLGLRLIYFSYDVKMKEKGDIPEGYSVSREKKERFSLILESASTNQTSMYLCASSLIQGNQPQHFGDGTRLSIL.

This clonotype was detected a few times. The V call is TRBV2, the J call TRBJ2-1; possible D gene TRBD2, 6 bases. The V end was cut by 7 bases, the J end by 0 bases, with 10 bases between. In germline, CDR1 is SNHLY, CDR2 FYNNEI. CDR3 length: 14 residues. In nucleotides, the CDR3 is TGTGCCAGCACCGGGGGTTACTCCTACAATGAGCAGTTCTTC. It translates to CASTGGYSYNEQFF. The whole variable domain, remainder taken from reference TRBV2 and TRBJ2-1, is EPEVTQTPSHQVTQMGQEVILRCVPISNHLYFYWYRQILGQKVEFLVSFYNNEISEKSEIFDDQFSVERPDGSNFTLKIRSTKLEDSAMYFCASTGGYSYNEQFFGPGTRLTVL.

This clonotype was recorded at least ten times. This chain connects TRBV2 to TRBJ1-6, with 7 bases fitting TRBD1. CDR1 and CDR2 (germline): SNHLY, FYNNEI. The V segment lost 9 bases and the J segment 4 bases; nucleotides outside the gene matches: 18. This CDR3 region has 18 residues. The CDR3 DNA sequence: TGTGCCAGTGCTAACAGGGGCAAACAACGCCAATATAATTCACCCCTCCACTTT. This codes for CASANRGKQRQYNSPLHF. Variable domain in full (rest from reference TRBV2 and TRBJ1-6): EPEVTQTPSHQVTQMGQEVILRCVPISNHLYFYWYRQILGQKVEFLVSFYNNEISEKSEIFDDQFSVERPDGSNFTLKIRSTKLEDSAMYFCASANRGKQRQYNSPLHFGNGTRLTVT.

The chain carries TRBV6-2 or TRBV6-3 and TRBJ2-7, with 10 bases identical to TRBD2. This CDR3 is built from 14 residues. V shed 6 bases and J 3 bases; nucleotides not matched to a gene: 5. Germline values: CDR1 MNHEY, CDR2 SVGEGT. The CDR3 nucleotides read TGTGCCAGCAGATCAGCGGGAGGGCGCTACGAGCAGTACTTC. It encodes CASRSAGGRYEQYF.

As regards this clonotype: The conserved phenylalanine or tryptophan normally closing the CDR3 is absent here, so this likely arose from a read error. V gene TRBV4-1 combines with J gene TRBJ1-2, with D tentatively TRBD1 (6 bases). Germline assignment: CDR1 MGHRA and CDR2 YSYEKL. CDR3 length: 16 residues. V gave up 1 base and J gave up 4 bases, with 16 bases separating them. This CDR3 is CASSQVLGGRFYGYTI. For the CDR3, the DNA is TGCGCCAGCAGCCAAGTCCTTGGGGGGCGCTTCTATGGCTACACCATC.

Turning to this clonotype: The junction does not match germline at one end; this may be a read error. The chain recombines TRBV6-6 with TRBJ2-2; D possibly corresponds to TRBD2 (5 bases). The CDR3 is 15 amino acids. Germline-derived CDR1 and CDR2 are MNHNY and SVGAGI (reference sequence). Here the CDR3 reads CASSNSRRETGELFF. The CDR3 nucleotides read TGTGCCAGCAGTAACTCGCGACGGGAAACCGGGGAGCTGTTTTTT.